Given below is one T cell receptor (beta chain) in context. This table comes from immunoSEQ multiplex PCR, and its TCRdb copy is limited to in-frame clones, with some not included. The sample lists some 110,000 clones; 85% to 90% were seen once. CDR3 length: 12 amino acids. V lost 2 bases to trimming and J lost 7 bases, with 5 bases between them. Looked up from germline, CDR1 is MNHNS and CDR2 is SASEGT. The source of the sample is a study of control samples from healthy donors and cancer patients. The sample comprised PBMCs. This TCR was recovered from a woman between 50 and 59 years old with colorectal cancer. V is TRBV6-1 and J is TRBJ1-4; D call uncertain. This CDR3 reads CASSELGEKLFF. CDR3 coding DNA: TGTGCCAGCAGTGAATTAGGTGAAAAACTGTTTTTT.